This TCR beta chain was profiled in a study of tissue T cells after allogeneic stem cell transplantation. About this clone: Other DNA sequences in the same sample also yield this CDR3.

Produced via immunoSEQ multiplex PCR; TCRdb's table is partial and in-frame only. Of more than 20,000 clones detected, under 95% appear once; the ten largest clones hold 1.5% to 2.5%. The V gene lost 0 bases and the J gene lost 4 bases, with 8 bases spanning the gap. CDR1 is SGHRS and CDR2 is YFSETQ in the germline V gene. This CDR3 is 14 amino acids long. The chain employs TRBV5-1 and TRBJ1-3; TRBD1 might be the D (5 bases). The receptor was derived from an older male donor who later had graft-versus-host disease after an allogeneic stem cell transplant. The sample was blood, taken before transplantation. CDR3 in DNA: TGCGCCAGCAGCTTGGCAGGGTACGGAAACACCATATATTTT. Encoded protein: CASSLAGYGNTIYF. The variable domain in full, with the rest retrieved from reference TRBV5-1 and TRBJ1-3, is KAGVTQTPRYLIKTRGQQVTLSCSPISGHRSVSWYQQTPGQGLQFLFEYFSETQRNKGNFPGRFSGRQFSNSRSEMNVSTLELGDSALYLCASSLAGYGNTIYFGEGSWLTVV.